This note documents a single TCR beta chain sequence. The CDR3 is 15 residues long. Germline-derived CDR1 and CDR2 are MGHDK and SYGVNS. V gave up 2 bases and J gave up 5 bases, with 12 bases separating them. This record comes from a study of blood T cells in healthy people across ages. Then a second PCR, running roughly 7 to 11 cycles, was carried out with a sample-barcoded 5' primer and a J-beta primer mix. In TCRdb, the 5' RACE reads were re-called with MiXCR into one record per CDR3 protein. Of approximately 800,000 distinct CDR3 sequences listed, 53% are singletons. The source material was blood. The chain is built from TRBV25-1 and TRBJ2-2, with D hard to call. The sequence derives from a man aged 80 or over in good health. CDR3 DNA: TGTGCCAGCAGTGAACCGGCTAAAGGGACCGGGGAGCTGTTTTTT. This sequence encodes CASSEPAKGTGELFF. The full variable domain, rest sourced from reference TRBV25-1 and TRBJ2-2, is EADIYQTPRYLVIGTGKKITLECSQTMGHDKMYWYQQDPGMELHLIHYSYGVNSTEKGDLSSESTVSRIRTEHFPLTLESARPSHTSQYLCASSEPAKGTGELFFGEGSRLTVL.